The rows below give T cell receptor beta chains drawn from one sample of a study of T-cell reconstitution after alpha-beta-depleted transplantation in children. Using its own MiXCR run on the PCR reads, TCRdb lists one record per CDR3 protein. The profile shows about 290,000 distinct CDR3 sequences, 10% of them singletons. Here the sequenced sample was PBMCs, taken before TCRalphabeta/CD19-depleted stem cell transplant. The receptors were sampled from a boy younger than two with acute myeloid leukemia, due to receive a stem cell transplant. CDR3s include the opening cysteine and the closing phenylalanine or tryptophan. Each record gives: J gene, D gene, V gene, clone size, CDR3 protein, CDR3 DNA. D genes are given only for firm matches. Rows give clone size only sometimes, using once, few, many, or a class for an expanded clone.

TRBJ2-5,-,TRBV6-1,once,CASENSGETQYF,TGTGCCAGCGAGAATAGCGGCGAGACCCAGTACTTC
TRBJ2-1,TRBD2,TRBV12-3/TRBV12-4,many,CASSSGELAGDEQFF,TGTGCCAGCAGTTCCGGGGAACTAGCGGGAGATGAGCAGTTCTTC
TRBJ2-4,-,TRBV7-9,many,CASSLGQGIAKNIQYF,TGTGCCAGCAGCTTAGGGCAGGGAATAGCCAAAAACATTCAGTACTTC
TRBJ2-7,TRBD1,TRBV5-6,many,CASSWTGVTYEQYF,TGTGCCAGCAGCTGGACAGGGGTAACCTACGAGCAGTACTTC
TRBJ1-1,-,TRBV20-1,many,CSARNMQSVSEAFF,TGCAGTGCTAGAAATATGCAATCGGTGTCGGAAGCTTTCTTT
TRBJ2-1,-,TRBV24-1,many,CATSDPYQPVRNNEQFF,TGTGCCACCAGTGACCCGTATCAACCGGTCAGGAACAATGAGCAGTTCTTC
TRBJ2-7,-,TRBV20-1,many,CSAPRDGKNYEQYF,TGCAGTGCTCCCCGGGACGGGAAGAACTACGAGCAGTACTTC
TRBJ1-1,-,TRBV29-1,many,CSVEKGHTEAFF,TGCAGCGTTGAGAAGGGCCACACTGAAGCTTTCTTT
TRBJ2-3,-,TRBV7-2,many,CASSWGIHGTDTQYF,TGTGCCAGCAGCTGGGGAATCCACGGCACAGATACGCAGTATTTT
TRBJ2-3,TRBD2,TRBV6-5,many,CASSYGGVSTDTQYF,TGTGCCAGCAGTTACGGGGGGGTTAGCACAGATACGCAGTATTTT
TRBJ2-3,-,TRBV12-3/TRBV12-4,many,CASSLELAAGDHTQYF,TGTGCCAGCAGTTTAGAGCTGGCAGCAGGGGATCATACGCAGTATTTT
TRBJ1-5,-,TRBV6-4,many,CASSDSGSQPQHF,TGTGCCAGCAGTGACTCAGGGAGTCAGCCCCAGCATTTT
TRBJ1-1,TRBD1,TRBV4-1,-,CASSPGQENTEAFF,TGCGCCAGCAGCCCGGGACAGGAGAACACTGAAGCTTTCTTT
TRBJ2-2,TRBD1,TRBV7-2,many,CASSFTGGPGELFF,TGTGCCAGCAGTTTTACAGGGGGACCCGGGGAGCTGTTTTTT
TRBJ1-6,TRBD1,TRBV7-9,-,CASSRTGQQNSPLHF,TGTGCCAGCAGCCGGACAGGGCAGCAAAATTCACCCCTCCACTTT
TRBJ1-6,TRBD1,TRBV18,many,CASSPDRDSPLHF,TGTGCCAGCTCACCCGACAGGGATTCACCCCTCCACTTT
TRBJ1-6,-,TRBV6-5,-,CASSYGVAYNSPLHF,TGTGCCAGCAGTTACGGGGTGGCCTATAATTCACCCCTCCACTTT
TRBJ1-5,TRBD1,TRBV3-1,many,CASGTGYQPQHF,TGTGCCAGCGGGACAGGGTATCAGCCCCAGCATTTT
TRBJ1-6,TRBD1,TRBV7-3,-,CASSTQGQGNSPLHF,TGTGCCAGCAGCACCCAAGGACAGGGGAATTCACCCCTCCACTTT
TRBJ1-1,TRBD1,TRBV4-2,many,CASSQEDRGSTEAFF,TGTGCCAGCAGCCAGGAGGACAGGGGAAGCACTGAAGCTTTCTTT
TRBJ1-2,TRBD1,TRBV12-3/TRBV12-4,many,CASSQRQGHRLNYGYTF,TGTGCCAGCAGCCAGAGACAGGGTCACCGCCTTAACTATGGCTACACCTTC
TRBJ2-3,-,TRBV15,many,CATRPGFRTDTQYF,TGTGCCACCAGACCCGGGTTCCGCACAGATACGCAGTATTTT
TRBJ2-5,-,TRBV5-5,many,CASRPWRGARQETQYF,TGTGCCAGCAGACCTTGGAGGGGGGCCCGCCAAGAGACCCAGTACTTC
TRBJ1-1,-,TRBV28,-,CGSSPGGNTEAFF,TGTGGCAGCAGCCCGGGAGGGAACACTGAAGCTTTCTTT
TRBJ1-1,-,TRBV28,-,CASSFLRVPEAFF,TGTGCCAGCAGTTTTCTCAGGGTCCCAGAAGCTTTCTTT
TRBJ1-1,-,TRBV29-1,many,CSVGYGYPFWTGVGTEAFF,TGCAGCGTTGGATATGGATATCCATTTTGGACGGGGGTTGGCACTGAAGCTTTCTTT
TRBJ2-5,TRBD1,TRBV13,few,CASSLRFATGLETQYF,TGTGCCAGCAGCCTCAGATTCGCGACAGGGCTAGAGACCCAGTACTTC
TRBJ2-5,TRBD2,TRBV28,many,CASETSGREETQYF,TGTGCCAGCGAGACTAGCGGGAGGGAAGAGACCCAGTACTTC
TRBJ2-3,-,TRBV7-3,-,CASSSPYDPGSADTQYF,TGTGCCAGCAGCTCACCGTACGATCCGGGGAGCGCAGATACGCAGTATTTT
TRBJ1-6,-,TRBV6-1,many,CASSASLTFNSPLHF,TGTGCCAGCAGTGCATCCCTGACTTTCAATTCACCCCTCCACTTT
TRBJ2-5,-,TRBV7-2,-,CASSLNGQYQETQYF,TGTGCCAGCAGCCTCAACGGACAGTACCAAGAGACCCAGTACTTC
TRBJ2-2,TRBD1,TRBV12-3/TRBV12-4,many,CASMDRVSTGELFF,TGTGCCAGTATGGACAGGGTTTCCACCGGGGAGCTGTTTTTT
TRBJ2-7,-,TRBV5-1,many,CASSEGNEQYF,TGCGCCAGCAGTGAGGGAAACGAGCAGTACTTC
TRBJ1-2,TRBD1,TRBV18,many,CASSPEVDRDYGYTF,TGTGCCAGCTCACCTGAGGTCGACAGGGACTATGGCTACACCTTC
TRBJ2-4,TRBD2,TRBV28,many,CASSLQGTRAKNIQYF,TGTGCCAGCAGCCTTCAGGGGACTAGGGCCAAAAACATTCAGTACTTC
TRBJ2-5,-,TRBV28,many,CASSPEVPDFQETQYF,TGTGCCAGCAGCCCCGAAGTCCCGGACTTCCAAGAGACCCAGTACTTC
TRBJ2-1,-,TRBV18,many,CASSPPPNHEQFF,TGTGCCAGCTCACCACCGCCCAACCATGAGCAGTTCTTC
TRBJ2-1,TRBD2,TRBV25-1,-,CASSEWGTSGYNEQFF,TGTGCCAGCAGTGAATGGGGGACTAGCGGATACAATGAGCAGTTCTTC
TRBJ2-7,TRBD1,TRBV7-6,many,CASSLDSRGSAYEQYF,TGTGCCAGCAGCTTAGACAGCAGGGGGTCCGCCTACGAGCAGTACTTC